This TCR beta chain was profiled in a study of shared clonotypes between healthy human individuals. Study outcomes and limitations: Among the subsets, naive ones generally showed larger estimated richness than memory ones. Only blood underwent sampling, and tissue repertoires likely differ.

Turning to this clone: Its target is unknown.

Trimming took 2 bases from V and 0 from J; bases not matched to a gene: 11. The V gene's germline CDR1 is SGHAT and CDR2 FQNNGV. The CDR3 covers 19 residues. Every subset's genomic DNA went evenly onto several immunoSEQ plates. Using roughly 200 ng DNA, some 30,000 T cell genomes, the sorted-subset replicate PCRs were run. Clones were sequenced by immunoSEQ multiplex PCR, and TCRdb holds only the in-frame ones, with some missing. The sample includes 600,000 to 700,000 clones, around 73% of them seen just once. This chain connects TRBV11-2 to TRBJ2-1; TRBD2 aligns across 9 bases. The source is a woman aged 25 to 39 in good health. The sequencing input was memory CD4+ T cells sorted from blood. The sample's subset: CD45RA-negative fraction. CDR3 sequence: CASSLRLLAGWSSYNEQFF. The DNA for the CDR3 is TGTGCCAGCAGCTTACGGCTTCTAGCGGGGTGGAGCTCCTACAATGAGCAGTTCTTC.